The following is a T cell receptor beta chain sequence with its context. The antigen is not known. Measured with immunoSEQ multiplex PCR; TCRdb has only the in-frame clones, and not every one. The sample includes under 35,000 clones, roughly 90% of them seen just once. V was clipped by 0 bases and J by 3 bases, with 9 bases between them. The CDR3 covers 15 residues. In germline, CDR1 is MNHEY, CDR2 SVGAGI. This entry comes from a study of T cells in localized non-small cell lung cancer. Whole-study results and caveats: Uninvolved adjacent lung had the highest recorded T cell clonality, with tumor below it. Heterogeneity cannot be ruled out, as sequencing used one tumor region only. Appearances in adjacent lung were noted for a median about 50 of the top 100 tumor clones. A higher density of T cells in blood coincided with extended overall survival.

V gene TRBV6-5 combines with J gene TRBJ2-4; D is uncertain. The source was peripheral blood mononuclear cells, collected before any cancer treatment. This receptor was obtained from a woman aged 35-70 years with stage III lung adenocarcinoma. The chain's CDR3 is CASSYSAMGKNIQYF. The CDR3 region has the DNA TGTGCCAGCAGTTACTCAGCCATGGGCAAAAACATTCAGTACTTC.